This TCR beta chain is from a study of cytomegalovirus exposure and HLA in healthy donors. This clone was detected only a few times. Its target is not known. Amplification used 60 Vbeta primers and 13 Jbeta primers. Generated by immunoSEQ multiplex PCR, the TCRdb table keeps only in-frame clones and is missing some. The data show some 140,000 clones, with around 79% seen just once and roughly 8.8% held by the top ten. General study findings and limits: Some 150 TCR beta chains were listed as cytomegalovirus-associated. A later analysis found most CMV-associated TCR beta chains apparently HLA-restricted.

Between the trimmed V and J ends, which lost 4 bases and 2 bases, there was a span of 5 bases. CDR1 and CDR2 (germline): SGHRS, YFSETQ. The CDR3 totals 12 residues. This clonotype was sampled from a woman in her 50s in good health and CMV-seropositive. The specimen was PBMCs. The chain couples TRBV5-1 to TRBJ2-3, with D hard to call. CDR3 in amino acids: CASSATTDTQYF. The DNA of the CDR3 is TGCGCCAGCAGCGCTACCACAGATACGCAGTATTTT.